This T cell receptor (beta chain) stems from a study of T cells in Graves' hyperthyroidism and ophthalmopathy. At the level of the study: Peripheral blood samples were taken at initial diagnosis, prior to any treatment. Study-level points and caveats: The authors' 13 V-J model separated ophthalmopathy from stable hyperthyroidism.

Active moderate-to-severe ophthalmopathy, Clinical Activity Score at least 3, NOSPECS at least 4, under 3 months' duration. The table lists this clonotype with many counts. Its matching antigen is unknown. Amplified TCR beta CDR3 regions derived from RNA transcripts. The primer set for the first-round RT-PCR of the TCR CDR3 was HTBI. TCRdb re-analysed the multiplex PCR reads in MiXCR, keeping a single row per CDR3 protein. This sample has over 350,000 distinct CDR3 sequences, with over 12% found just once. The ends were cut back, 6 bases at V and 4 bases at J, with 17 bases in the middle. This CDR3 is built from 15 residues. Germline lookup yields CDR1 MNHEY and CDR2 SMNVEV (reference sequence).

This receptor was identified in a man in his fifties or sixties with Graves' ophthalmopathy. This chain connects TRBV27 to TRBJ2-3, with a possible D match to TRBD1 (6 bases). What was sequenced was blood. The CDR3 DNA is TGTGCCAGCAGACTCCTGGGGGCGCAGGCAGATACGCAGTATTTT. Translated, it gives CASRLLGAQADTQYF.